This T cell receptor (beta chain) was recovered during a study of graft-versus-host responses after intestinal transplantation (dated by TCRdb to 2020 to 2022). Background for the entire study: Multivisceral, liver-intestinal, or isolated intestinal transplants were received by the recipients. Rather than being sequenced by the commercial service, samples from a few later patients were sequenced in-house on an Illumina MiSeq and processed with MiXCR. Donor T cell macrochimerism was defined as a peak of at least 4% donor T cells among recipient peripheral blood mononuclear cells. After intestinal transplantation, graft-versus-host and host-versus-graft alloreactive T cell clones in the graft, circulation and bone marrow were tracked using bulk TCR-beta CDR3 sequencing. Of the 20 to 25 intestinal transplant recipients enrolled in the cohort, one of whom was a retransplant, 3 patients without pretransplant specimens were excluded. Alloreactive clones were identified by sequencing pre-transplant mixed lymphocyte reaction products and comparing them with unstimulated pre-transplant donor and recipient T cells. Every recipient was given anti-thymocyte globulin induction, then maintenance tacrolimus and steroids for about three years.

Regarding this clone: It has no known antigen specificity. There are no base qualities to consult, and no much larger clone falls within one base.

Clipping removes 9 bases from V and 3 bases from J, with 8 as the unmatched junction base count. The germline V gene yields ENHRY for CDR1 and SYGVKD for CDR2. The CDR3, from cysteine to phenylalanine, totals 14 residues. The DNA shown is the 42-base CDR3, in frame from base 1. Results the study describes overall, beyond this receptor: Early after transplant, peak levels of circulating GvH clones were associated with declines in HvG clones. GvH clones were detected in recipient bone marrow, and some of these GvH clones were observed earlier in ileal mucosa or blood, consistent with an intestinal mucosal origin. In patients with donor T cell macrochimerism, the allografts had high GvH to HvG T cell clonal ratios. Conclusions were limited by the relatively low number and heterogeneity of intestinal transplant patients.

Libraries were made using the immunoSEQ multiplex PCR assay. In most patients, genomic DNA was isolated using the Qiagen DNeasy Blood and Tissue Kit and sent frozen to Adaptive Biotechnologies for TCR sequencing. High-throughput TCR-beta CDR3 sequencing of genomic DNA from most patients was performed by Adaptive Biotechnologies. Per the original workflow: Adaptive's ImmunoSEQ software was the source of the TCR sequencing data for roughly 19 patients, while three other patients were processed with MiXCR and VDJtools. CD4 versus CD8 sorting errors were corrected by removing sequences found in both subsets at a frequency ratio below 5:1. CDR3 nucleotide sequences shared by donor and recipient were removed because the origin of these sequences could not be assigned. At least 2-fold expansion over unstimulated cells and a minimum CFSE-low frequency of 0.002% (template counts) or 0.001% (read counts) were required for clones to be classified as alloreactive. A clone was considered mappable if detected in the sequenced pre-transplant spleen, lymph node, or MLR CFSE-low populations of the donor or recipient. The cumulative frequency of alloreactive clones was calculated as a percentage of all sequences, weighted by copy number. This immuneACCESS table, as held by TCRdb, lists in-frame sequences with V and J called but not all clones. Of the missing ones, under half trace to an unresolved V gene in checked studies; the others have no known cause. That table supplies the V and J calls and clone size; D and trimming were determined from the DNA. This sample comprises some 110,000 clones, more than 85% of them detected only once. The ten largest make up more than 0.95% of the sample.

The time point label on this specimen signifies: cells obtained before transplantation from donor or recipient. CD3+CD4+ and CD3+CD8+ populations were FACS-sorted from unstimulated pre-transplant donor and recipient cells taken from spleen or lymph nodes. Here the chain combines TRBV10-3 and TRBJ1-3, with 7 junctional bases fitting TRBD1. This clonotype was obtained from a human donor who was the organ donor for an intestinal transplant. Specimen: unstimulated CD8+ T cells sorted from spleen or lymph node cells, collected before transplant. The nucleotides read TGTGCCATACGTGAAGGGGGCGGTGGAAACACCATATATTTT. The translation is CAIREGGGGNTIYF.